This TCR beta chain comes out of a study of cytomegalovirus exposure and HLA in healthy donors. The CDR3 length is 16 residues. Per germline, CDR1 SGDLS and CDR2 YYNGEE. 60 Vbeta and 13 Jbeta primers were used in PCR. Produced via immunoSEQ multiplex PCR; TCRdb's table is partial and in-frame only. The data hold roughly 200,000 clones, with 70% to 90% observed a single time. Study conclusions and caveats: In an earlier analysis, productive rearrangement rates for most beta V segments clustered near 87% or 30%. V- and J-gene trimming of TCR beta was linked (in a later analysis) to a missense DCLRE1C variant. In most subjects, TCR beta sequences reportedly gave accurate predictions of HLA-A and HLA-B alleles. What a later analysis reportedly showed was that an Asian-associated ancestry cluster had fewer N-insertions than the approximately 700-donor mean.

Concerning this clone: The antigen is unknown. One junction end does not reproduce the germline sequence, and a read error may be involved.

The receptor's source is a young man in good health and CMV-seronegative. The chain couples TRBV9 to TRBJ2-6, with D possibly matching TRBD1 (5 bases). Sample: PBMCs. The CDR3 DNA is TGTGCCAGCAGCGTCCTCACAGGATCTGGGGCCAGCGTCCTGACTTTC. Encoded protein: CASSVLTGSGASVLTF.